The 21 T cell receptor beta chains below were found in one sample sequenced in a study of neurological immune-mediated disorders. Each CDR3 protein gets one entry after TCRdb re-called the 5' RACE reads with MiXCR. This sample has tens of thousands of distinct CDR3 sequences, with less than 5.5% found just once. The specimen sequenced was PBMCs. These receptors all come from a woman aged 25-40 years with multiple sclerosis.

This clonotype turned up a few times. The rearrangement links TRBV9 to TRBJ2-1; the D is unclear. Trimming took 2 bases from V and 0 from J, leaving 9 bases between them. CDR1 and CDR2 (germline): SGDLS, YYNGEE. The CDR3 extends over 15 amino acids. CDR3 DNA: TGTGCCAGCAGCGTTCGGCAGAGCTCCTACAATGAGCAGTTCTTC. This codes for CASSVRQSSYNEQFF.

In its sample, this clonotype was seen many times. The rearrangement joins TRBV27 to TRBJ1-4; D is unclear. Trimming cost V 6 bases and J 4 bases, with 15 bases left between them. The CDR3 runs to 15 residues. The germline gives CDR1 MNHEY, CDR2 SMNVEV (reference sequence). CDR3 coding DNA: TGTGCCAGCAGATCGCCTTTCGGGGTTAATGAAAAACTGTTTTTT. Translating it yields CASRSPFGVNEKLFF.

This clonotype occurred a few times. The chain couples TRBV5-8 to TRBJ2-1; no clear D gene. The germline gives CDR1 SGHTS, CDR2 YDEGEE. This CDR3 comprises 15 residues. V was trimmed by 3 bases and J by 4 bases, leaving 14 bases between them. CDR3 sequence reads: CASSYHAGIYNEQFF. CDR3 bases: TGTGCCAGCAGCTACCACGCTGGGATTTACAATGAGCAGTTCTTC.

This clonotype showed up many times. The chain joins TRBV6-2 or TRBV6-3 to TRBJ2-1; 7 positions agree with TRBD2. Germline V CDR1 and CDR2: MNHEY, SVGEGT. This CDR3 is built from 15 residues. V was pared by 5 bases and J by 4 bases, with 8 bases of the junction left unmatched. The chain's CDR3 is CASSREGGTYNEQFF. CDR3 coding DNA: TGTGCCAGCAGTCGAGAGGGAGGGACGTACAATGAGCAGTTCTTC.

This clonotype was detected ten times or more. The chain employs TRBV20-1 and TRBJ1-1, with 8 bases lining up with TRBD1. The CDR3 has 13 amino acids. Germline CDR1 reads DFQATT; CDR2 reads SNEGSKA (reference sequence). V gave up 3 bases and J gave up 4 bases; unmatched junction bases: 4. This CDR3 is CSARTTGGTEAFF. DNA of the CDR3: TGCAGTGCTAGGACAACAGGGGGCACTGAAGCTTTCTTT.

This clonotype was detected many times. The chain combines TRBV3-1 with TRBJ1-5; tentative D call: TRBD1 (6 bases). V was clipped by 4 bases and J by 6 bases, with 13 bases between them. The CDR3 loop spans 14 amino acids. The germline V gene encodes CDR1 LGHDT and CDR2 YNNKEL (reference sequence). CDR3 nucleotides: TGTGCCAGCAGCCTCGCACAGGGATCTCAGCCCCAGCATTTT. It encodes CASSLAQGSQPQHF.

This clonotype was found a few times. Germline is not matched at one junction end, which may reflect a read error. The gene calls are TRBV15 and TRBJ2-3; D gene ambiguous. The CDR3 runs 14 residues. The germline CDR1 and CDR2 sequences are LNHNV and YYDKDF (reference sequence). CDR3 residues: CAVEAVPDTNTQYF. The CDR3 DNA follows: TGTGCCGTCGAGGCGGTCCCAGACACAAATACGCAGTATTTT.

CDR3 in DNA: TGTGCCAGCAACCCCAAAAGTGCCTCGAACACCGGGGAGCTGTTTTTT. Protein sequence: CASNPKSASNTGELFF. The chain carries TRBV6-5 and TRBJ2-2; no reliable D call. The CDR3 consists of 16 residues. Trimming removed 7 bases from V and 0 bases from J, with 15 bases in between. The germline CDR1 and CDR2 sequences are MNHEY and SVGAGI.

This clonotype was picked up many times. The chain employs TRBV2 and TRBJ2-5; D unclear. CDR1 is SNHLY, CDR2 FYNNEI, per germline. The CDR3 sequence is 13 residues long. Trimming took off 7 bases at V and 1 base at J, with 10 bases between the two ends. The CDR3 reads CASKETSQETQYF. CDR3 coding DNA: TGTGCCAGCAAGGAGACGTCCCAAGAGACCCAGTACTTC.

This clonotype was counted ten times or more. This chain links TRBV2 with TRBJ2-4; 7 positions match TRBD1. Germline CDR1 is SNHLY and CDR2 is FYNNEI. CDR3 length: 13 amino acids. J was trimmed by 14 bases and V by 3 bases; bases with no gene match: 10. The CDR3, as DNA: TGTGCCAGCAGTGAGCTAAGTCTTGGGACAGAGTACTTC. Residues: CASSELSLGTEYF.

This clonotype was recorded at least ten times. The genes are TRBV3-1 and TRBJ2-5; D unclear. The V gene's germline CDR1 is LGHDT and CDR2 YNNKEL (reference sequence). The CDR3 loop spans 15 amino acids. The germline V and J ends were trimmed by 0 bases and 5 bases, with 13 bases remaining between them. The CDR3 DNA is TGTGCCAGCAGCCAAGATGTAATCCAAGGGGAGACCCAGTACTTC. This sequence encodes CASSQDVIQGETQYF.

This clonotype appeared many times. The V call is TRBV20-1, the J call TRBJ2-3; D might be TRBD1 or TRBD2, each matching 5 bases. Germline V lookup: CDR1 DFQATT, CDR2 SNEGSKA (reference sequence). V lost 5 bases to trimming and J lost 3 bases, with 9 bases between them. The CDR3 runs 12 residues. Here the CDR3 reads CSAGGPTDTQYF. CDR3 in DNA: TGCAGTGCTGGGGGACCTACAGATACGCAGTATTTT.

This clonotype occurred many times. The J gene is TRBJ1-1, the V gene TRBV20-1; D remains unclear. V was shortened by 0 bases and J by 2 bases, with 13 bases between the two germline ends. CDR1 and CDR2 from the germline V gene are DFQATT and SNEGSKA (reference sequence). CDR3 length: 15 residues. CDR3 bases: TGCAGTGCTAGAGATTGGCGTGATATCAACACTGAAGCTTTCTTT. Translation gives CSARDWRDINTEAFF.

The table lists this clonotype with many counts. The genes are TRBV7-2 and TRBJ2-3; 7 nucleotides align to TRBD2. The germline CDR1 and CDR2 sequences are SGHTA and FQGNSA. The CDR3 has 15 amino acids. Unmatched junction bases numbered 5, after V lost 5 bases and J lost 0 bases. The CDR3 spells CASSRAGRSTDTQYF. The CDR3 bases are TGTGCCAGCAGCCGAGCGGGACGCAGCACAGATACGCAGTATTTT.

This clonotype was recorded at least ten times. This chain links TRBV12-3 or TRBV12-4 with TRBJ2-3; 8 bases map to TRBD1. The CDR3 is 17 amino acids. The V and J ends lost 5 bases and 5 bases, in that order; junction bases with no gene match: 15. The CDR3, as DNA: TGTGCCAGCAGTCCGACGGACAGGGATGAGTGGGGAGATACGCAGTATTTT. Its protein is CASSPTDRDEWGDTQYF.

This clonotype was found many times. V and J are TRBV5-1 and TRBJ2-4; 7 bases map to TRBD1. CDR1 is SGHRS, CDR2 YFSETQ, per germline. This CDR3 is built from 13 residues. The junction had 1 base not matched to a gene; V was cut back by 2 bases and J by 5 bases. In DNA, the CDR3 is TGCGCCAGCAGCTTCGGGACAGAAAACATTCAGTACTTC. This codes for CASSFGTENIQYF.

This clonotype was counted at least ten times. The rearrangement joins TRBV5-1 to TRBJ2-2; the D is unclear. The CDR3 spans 16 residues. Germline assignment: CDR1 SGHRS and CDR2 YFSETQ. Trimming pared 4 bases from V and 1 base from J, leaving 14 bases between. DNA of the CDR3: TGCGCCAGCAGCCGTCTCGAGGACGGGAACACCGGGGAGCTGTTTTTT. This sequence encodes CASSRLEDGNTGELFF.

This clonotype has a count of ten or more. The chain has TRBV15 and TRBJ2-1; 10 bases are shared with TRBD2. The CDR3 is 16 amino acids. V shed 3 bases and J 6 bases; nucleotides not matched to a gene: 8. Germline loops: CDR1 LNHNV, CDR2 YYDKDF (reference sequence). CDR3 amino acids: CATSRDPSGGSNEQFF. The CDR3, as DNA: TGTGCCACCAGCAGGGATCCTAGCGGGGGTTCCAATGAGCAGTTCTTC.

Within the sample, this clonotype is medium-sized (0.01 to 0.1%). V gene TRBV7-8 combines with J gene TRBJ2-2; 7 bases agree with TRBD2. Germline V gene data show CDR1 as SGHVS and CDR2 as FQNEAQ. With 8 bases clipped from V and 1 base from J, the junction kept 4 bases outside the gene matches. This CDR3 spans 14 amino acids. CDR3 nucleotides: TGTGCCAGCCACCGGACTAGGAACACCGGGGAGCTGTTTTTT. It codes for CASHRTRNTGELFF. The full variable domain, completed using reference TRBV7-8 and TRBJ2-2, is GAGVSQSPRYKVAKRGQDVALRCDPISGHVSLFWYQQALGQGPEFLTYFQNEAQLDKSGLPSDRFFAERPEGSVSTLKIQRTQQEDSAVYLCASHRTRNTGELFFGEGSRLTVL.

This clonotype has more than one count but fewer than ten. V usage is TRBV7-9 and J usage is TRBJ2-5; D is possibly TRBD1 (5 bases). V gave up 5 bases and J gave up 2 bases, with 9 bases separating them. Germline assignment: CDR1 SEHNR and CDR2 FQNEAQ (reference sequence). The CDR3 is 13 residues long. The CDR3 nucleotides read TGTGCCAGCAGCCGGACAATACAAGAGACCCAGTACTTC. Residues: CASSRTIQETQYF. The whole variable domain, remainder taken from reference TRBV7-9 and TRBJ2-5, is DTGVSQNPRHKITKRGQNVTFRCDPISEHNRLYWYRQTLGQGPEFLTYFQNEAQLEKSRLLSDRFSAERPKGSFSTLEIQRTEQGDSAMYLCASSRTIQETQYFGPGTRLLVL.

This clonotype was counted a few times. V gene TRBV5-1 combines with J gene TRBJ2-1, with a tentative D call TRBD1 (6 bases). The CDR3 sequence is 16 residues long. Trimming took 4 bases from V and 0 from J, leaving 14 bases between them. Germline lookup yields CDR1 SGHRS and CDR2 YFSETQ. Here the CDR3 DNA reads TGCGCCAGCAGCCCAATAGGGGGTAGCTCCTACAATGAGCAGTTCTTC. This gives the protein CASSPIGGSSYNEQFF.